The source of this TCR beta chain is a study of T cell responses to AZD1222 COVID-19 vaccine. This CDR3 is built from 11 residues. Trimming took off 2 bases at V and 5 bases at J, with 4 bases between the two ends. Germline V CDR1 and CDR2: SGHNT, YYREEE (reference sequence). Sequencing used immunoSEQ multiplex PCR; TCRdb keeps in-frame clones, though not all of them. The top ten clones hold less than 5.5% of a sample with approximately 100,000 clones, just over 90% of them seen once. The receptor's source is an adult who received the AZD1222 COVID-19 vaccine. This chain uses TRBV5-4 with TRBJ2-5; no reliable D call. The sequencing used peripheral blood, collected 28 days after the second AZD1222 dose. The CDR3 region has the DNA TGTGCCAGCAGCTTTAGTGAGACCCAGTACTTC. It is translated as CASSFSETQYF.